This T cell receptor beta chain was observed in a study of blood T cell repertoires in COVID-19. Generated by immunoSEQ multiplex PCR, the TCRdb table keeps only in-frame clones and is missing some. In the table there are about 170,000 clones, around 87% of which are singletons. The CDR3 totals 15 residues. The V gene's germline CDR1 is SGHTA and CDR2 FQGNSA. The J segment lost 4 bases and the V segment lost 5 bases, leaving 9 bases of the junction unmatched. The TCR comes from a man in his sixties with COVID-19, enrolled during active disease. The chain couples TRBV7-2 to TRBJ2-7, with TRBD1 matching 9 bases. Sample: peripheral blood. CDR3 region: CASSHSGTGMYEQYF. CDR3 coding DNA: TGTGCCAGCAGCCACTCCGGGACAGGGATGTACGAGCAGTACTTC.